The rows below give T cell receptor beta chains drawn from one sample of a study of Ad26.COV2.S vaccination and SARS-CoV-2 variants. Method: immunoSEQ multiplex PCR; TCRdb's copy keeps in-frame clones and lacks some. The sample has roughly 380,000 clones; around 87% are singletons. The sample in question was peripheral blood, obtained in a trial of Ad26.COV2.S vaccine versus placebo. These receptors were collected from a person between 18 and 60 years old who received the Ad26.COV2.S COVID-19 vaccine or a placebo. The CDR3 runs from the conserved cysteine through the conserved F or W.

v_call cdr3_aa
TRBV11-3 CASSLEGTDTQYF
TRBV6-6 CASDHRATNYGYTF
TRBV6-2/TRBV6-3 CASSYQITQYF
TRBV5-1 CASSSQETQYF
TRBV14 CASSQAGPAYEQYF
TRBV20-1 CSAHIGETQYF
TRBV9 CASSFEGGTGSPLHF
TRBV4-1 CASSQERGRGWETQYF
TRBV5-1 CASSFSGGPEETQYF
TRBV6-1 CASSELVSSYNSPLHF
TRBV2 CASRIQGTTEAFF